Shown below are 7 T cell receptor beta chains from a single sample sequenced in a study of immune characterization of retroperitoneal liposarcoma. TCRdb reprocessed the PCR reads via MiXCR and lists one record per CDR3 protein. The table lists more than 9,000 distinct CDR3 sequences, around 37% of them singletons. The specimen was tumor tissue. All receptors come from a female donor with retroperitoneal liposarcoma.

V and J are TRBV7-2 and TRBJ2-3; no reliable D call. The tail of the sequence fits TRBJ2-5 better, so the J call may be wrong. The CDR3 length is 12 residues. Germline V CDR1 and CDR2: SGHTA, FQGNSA. The CDR3 sequence is CASSLAPETQYF. In DNA, the CDR3 is TGTGCCAGCAGCTTAGCCCCAGAGACCCAGTACTTC.

By its share, this clonotype is medium-sized. The chain combines TRBV6-1 with TRBJ2-1, with 9 bases fitting TRBD2. The trim removed 5 bases at V and 7 bases at J, leaving 6 bases unmatched. The CDR3 contains 14 residues. CDR1 is MNHNS, CDR2 SASEGT, per germline. The chain's CDR3 is CASSTSGLGNEQFF. The CDR3 DNA follows: TGTGCCAGCAGTACTAGCGGGCTAGGGAATGAGCAGTTCTTC.

The genes are TRBV7-8 and TRBJ2-1, with unresolved D. The CDR3 contains 15 residues. Germline CDR1 and CDR2: SGHVS and FQNEAQ. Trimming took 0 bases from V and 3 from J, leaving 9 bases between them. CDR3 nucleotide sequence: TGTGCCAGCAGCTTAGCGTTGGGAAGCTACAATGAGCAGTTCTTC. Its translation: CASSLALGSYNEQFF.

The V call is TRBV11-3, the J call TRBJ2-3; 8 bases agree with TRBD2. Germline values: CDR1 SGHNT, CDR2 YENEEA. V lost 5 bases to trimming and J lost 10 bases; unmatched junction nucleotides: 5. This CDR3 has 12 amino acids. The CDR3 region has the DNA TGTGCCAGCAGCCGAACGGGACTAGCGCAGTATTTT. This sequence encodes CASSRTGLAQYF.

By sample share, this clonotype is medium-sized (0.01 to 0.1%). The chain combines TRBV7-2 with TRBJ2-1, with D tentatively TRBD1 or TRBD2 (7 bases each). CDR3 length: 15 residues. Germline V gene data show CDR1 as SGHTA and CDR2 as FQGNSA. Trimming removed 4 bases from V and 10 bases from J, with 20 bases in between. CDR3 in DNA: TGTGCCAGCAGCTCACGCCCAGGGGGGGTGTACGAGCAGTTCTTC. Its protein product is CASSSRPGGVYEQFF.

By frequency in the sample, this clonotype is medium-sized (0.01 to 0.1%). The J gene is TRBJ2-5, the V gene TRBV7-2; TRBD2 aligns across 10 bases. Germline values: CDR1 SGHTA, CDR2 FQGNSA. CDR3 size: 16 residues. V lost 6 bases and J lost 5; bases outside the gene matches: 12. Written as DNA, the CDR3 is TGTGCCAGCAGTTTCGGACTAGCGGCGGGCGGCGAGACCCAGTACTTC. It codes for CASSFGLAAGGETQYF. Drawing the rest from reference TRBV7-2 and TRBJ2-5, the complete variable domain is GAGVSQSPSNKVTEKGKDVELRCDPISGHTALYWYRQSLGQGLEFLIYFQGNSAPDKSGLPSDRFSAERTGGSVSTLTIQRTQQEDSAVYLCASSFGLAAGGETQYFGPGTRLLVL.

This clonotype has only a few counts. The J gene is TRBJ2-1, the V gene TRBV7-2; 9 bases are a match to TRBD1. The J call is in doubt because the DNA end fits TRBJ2-7 better. Germline V gene lookup returns CDR1 SGHTA and CDR2 FQGNSA. The CDR3 runs 15 residues. The CDR3 protein is CASSSPGTGSGEQYF. The CDR3 region has the DNA TGTGCCAGCAGCTCTCCCGGGACAGGGTCAGGCGAGCAGTACTTC.